This TCR beta chain was recovered during a study of metastatic and nonmetastatic thyroid tumors. TCRdb reanalyzed the PCR reads via MiXCR. The sample has some 25,000 clones, 20% to 25% seen once. The CDR3 extends over 16 amino acids. CDR1 is SSHAT and CDR2 is FNYEAQ in the germline V gene (reference sequence). Patients were all untreated before their thyroid surgery. This clone was counted ten times or more. Sequence at one end of the junction differs from germline and may be a read error. J is TRBJ2-3 and V is TRBV7-7; 10 positions match TRBD2. Sequenced input: blood. This receptor was identified in a male donor with papillary thyroid cancer or a benign thyroid nodule (not recorded which). Some clones in this sample may be carry-over from other donors' samples. CDR3 sequence: CASSLVAGGSVDTQYF. In DNA form, the CDR3 reads TGTGCTAGCAGCTTAGTAGCGGGGGGTTCTGTAGATACGCAGTATTTT.